Listed below are T cell receptor beta chains from one sample, sequenced in a study of T-cell reconstitution after alpha-beta-depleted transplantation in children. MiXCR was run by TCRdb on the PCR reads, yielding one entry per CDR3 protein. The table lists about 460,000 distinct CDR3 sequences, approximately 10% of them singletons. Specimen: PBMCs, collected before TCRalphabeta/CD19-depleted stem cell transplant. These receptors came from a child aged 2 to 9 with inherited bone marrow failure, due to receive a stem cell transplant. Each CDR3 is given with its conserved first and last residue. D genes are given only for firm matches. Expanded clones get a size class; other rows say once, few or many, or leave the size out.

D gene | clone size | V gene | CDR3 protein
. | few | TRBV28 | CASSFGDRTNTEAFF
. | many | TRBV29-1 | CSVAPPGGLQETQYF
TRBD2 | . | TRBV11-2 | CASSRLAFNTGELFF
. | many | TRBV7-2 | CASSLVPGTPAGELFF
TRBD1 | . | TRBV28 | CASSLLGQGADYGYTF
. | . | TRBV10-3 | CATRETGDTGELFF
. | many | TRBV4-2 | CASSQDLTSTGELFF
TRBD1 | . | TRBV27 | CASGRIGTGAYEQYF
. | . | TRBV9 | CASSVDFPNYNEQFF
. | many | TRBV18 | CASSRAVEETQYF
. | many | TRBV7-9 | CASSAGPLPGGTQYF
. | . | TRBV5-1 | CASSSDSTTGELLF
TRBD1 | many | TRBV7-2 | CASSLQGAPSYEQYF
. | many | TRBV5-1 | CASSLGRGSSTDTQYF
. | many | TRBV20-1 | CSARDSIVLTYEQYF
TRBD1 | . | TRBV11-1 | CASSLRDRGASGANVLTF
. | few | TRBV29-1 | CSVIRGLGYEQYF
TRBD1 | many | TRBV5-1 | CASSSTGGYSGANVLTF
TRBD1 | many | TRBV27 | CASNPGQGYGYTF
. | many | TRBV25-1 | CASSNRVNIHNEQFF
. | many | TRBV29-1 | CSVVPYAQAFF
. | many | TRBV9 | CASSVQQEDNTIYF
. | many | TRBV3-1 | CASSQEGSVRDRPLNTGELFF
. | many | TRBV29-1 | CSARRRSDTQYF
. | many | TRBV20-1 | CSGHGGSSYEQYF
TRBD2 | many | TRBV4-2 | CASSQGPAGGGTDTQYF
. | many | TRBV5-1 | CASSLGGTGVVTDTQYF
. | many | TRBV20-1 | CSARPRSTDTQYF